Listed below are T cell receptor beta chains from one sample, sequenced in a study of metastatic and nonmetastatic thyroid tumors. TCRdb reprocessed the PCR reads using MiXCR. The table lists about 26,000 clones, under 30% of them singletons, with over 5% in the top ten. Sequencing was carried out using blood. The receptors here all came from a female donor with papillary thyroid cancer or a benign thyroid nodule (not recorded which). Some clones in this sample may be carry-over from other donors' samples. CDR3s include the opening cysteine and the closing phenylalanine or tryptophan. The D gene is left open where the match is weak. The size entry is marked missing in some rows and otherwise reads once, few, many or a size class.

D gene	J gene	clone size	V gene	CDR3 DNA	CDR3 protein
NA	TRBJ2-2	many	TRBV25-1	TGTGCCAGCTCCCGCCTGGGCACCGGGGAGCTGTTTTTT	CASSRLGTGELFF
NA	TRBJ1-5	NA	TRBV28	TGTGCCAGCAGTTTGGTACAGAATAGCAATCAGCCCCAGCATTTT	CASSLVQNSNQPQHF
NA	TRBJ1-1	many	TRBV18	TGTGCCAGCTCACCACAGGGGACGTGGACTGAAGCTTTCTTT	CASSPQGTWTEAFF
NA	TRBJ2-2	NA	TRBV5-1	TGCGCCAGCAGACAGGGACGGAACACCGGGGAGCTGTTTTTT	CASRQGRNTGELFF
NA	TRBJ2-2	NA	TRBV2	TGTGCCAGCAGTGATGCCCTCCGACAGGCGACTACGAACACCGGGGAGCTGTTTTTT	CASSDALRQATTNTGELFF
NA	TRBJ2-7	NA	TRBV25-1	TGTGCCAGCAGTGAATTTGCTGGATGGCCGCAGGAGCAGTACTTC	CASSEFAGWPQEQYF
NA	TRBJ2-6	NA	TRBV6-2/TRBV6-3	TGTGCCAGCAGTTACCCCTTGGAGGCCTCCTCTGGGGCCAACGTCCTGACTTTC	CASSYPLEASSGANVLTF
TRBD1	TRBJ2-3	few	TRBV6-1	TGTGCCAGCAGGCCAGGGGGACCGGAAGATACGCATTATTTT	CASRPGGPEDTHYF
TRBD1	TRBJ2-7	once	TRBV20-1	TGCAGTGCTAACCCCAGGGACAGGGAGAACTACGAGCAGTACTTC	CSANPRDRENYEQYF
NA	TRBJ2-7	NA	TRBV27	TGTGCCAGCAGTTTTGACTACGAGCAGTACTTC	CASSFDYEQYF
NA	TRBJ1-6	medium-sized	TRBV20-1	TGCAGTGCGCACACGGGACTGCATAATTCACCCCTCCACTTT	CSAHTGLHNSPLHF
NA	TRBJ2-7	NA	TRBV12-3/TRBV12-4	TGTGCCAGCAGTTTAGTACAGGGCAAGAACGAGCAGTACTTC	CASSLVQGKNEQYF
NA	TRBJ2-1	few	TRBV24-1	TGTGCCACCAGTGACCCCCCGTACAATGAGCAGTTCTTC	CATSDPPYNEQFF
NA	TRBJ1-4	many	TRBV16	TGTGCCAGCAGCCAGAGAGGTAACGGTGAAAAACTGTTTTTT	CASSQRGNGEKLFF
TRBD1	TRBJ1-1	NA	TRBV20-1	TGCAGTGCTCGGACAGGGGGCAATTTGAACACTGAAGCTTTCTTT	CSARTGGNLNTEAFF
NA	TRBJ2-7	NA	TRBV5-1	TGCGCCAGCAGCCCGGGGGTGACCTCCTACGAGCAGTACTTC	CASSPGVTSYEQYF
TRBD2	TRBJ2-3	many	TRBV14	TGTGCCAGCAGCCAACCAGCGGGAGGCACAGATACGCAGTATTTT	CASSQPAGGTDTQYF
NA	TRBJ1-1	medium-sized	TRBV20-1	TGCAGTGCCCCGACACTCATGGGCACTGAAGCTTTCTTT	CSAPTLMGTEAFF
NA	TRBJ2-1	many	TRBV11-2	TGTGCCAGCAGCTTTCTCAAGTACAATGAGCAGTTCTTC	CASSFLKYNEQFF
NA	TRBJ2-3	NA	TRBV20-1	TGCAGTGCTCAGGGTCCAGATACTCAGTATTTT	CSAQGPDTQYF
TRBD1	TRBJ1-4	NA	TRBV6-2/TRBV6-3	TGTGCCAGCAGCCCCGGACAGGTTGAGCCTAATGAAAAACTGTTTTTT	CASSPGQVEPNEKLFF
NA	TRBJ2-3	many	TRBV24-1	TGTGCCACCAGTGAAGGACGGCGCGATACGCAGTATTTT	CATSEGRRDTQYF
TRBD1	TRBJ1-5	NA	TRBV18	TGTGCCAGCTCACCAAAGGCAGGGGGAGGGCAGCCCCAGCATTTT	CASSPKAGGGQPQHF
NA	TRBJ2-6	many	TRBV7-9	TGTGCCAGCAGCATAACAGTCTCTGGGGCCAACGTCCTGACTTTC	CASSITVSGANVLTF
TRBD1	TRBJ2-4	NA	TRBV19	TGTGCCAGTAGTTTCCGGGACAGGGGGCGTCGGAACATTCAGTACTTC	CASSFRDRGRRNIQYF
NA	TRBJ1-1	many	TRBV5-1	TGCGCCAGCAGCTCTAGGACGGAGAACACTGAAGCTTTCTTT	CASSSRTENTEAFF
NA	TRBJ1-6	NA	TRBV30	TGTGCCTGCAGGGGCGAATATAATTCACCCCTCCACTTT	CACRGEYNSPLHF
TRBD2	TRBJ2-1	NA	TRBV11-2	TGTGCCAGCAGCTTGGGACTAGCGGTCTCCTACAATGAGCAGTTCTTC	CASSLGLAVSYNEQFF
NA	TRBJ2-2	NA	TRBV12-3/TRBV12-4	TGTGCCAGCAGTCCTAGGTGGTCCGGGGAGCTGTTTTTT	CASSPRWSGELFF
TRBD2	TRBJ2-7	NA	TRBV11-3	TGTGCCAGCAGCTTTAGCGGGAGCCTCTCCGAGCAGTACTTC	CASSFSGSLSEQYF
TRBD1	TRBJ2-1	few	TRBV28	TGTGCCAGCGGTTTACAGGGGGCAACCTACAATGAGCAGTTCTTC	CASGLQGATYNEQFF
NA	TRBJ2-2	many	TRBV9	TGTGCCAGCAGCGTAGACGGGAGAGTCACCGGGGAGCTGTTTTTT	CASSVDGRVTGELFF
TRBD2	TRBJ2-7	medium-sized	TRBV5-1	TGCGCCAGCAGCCTCTCGGGAGGTACCTACGAGCAGTACTTC	CASSLSGGTYEQYF
NA	TRBJ2-7	many	TRBV5-4	TGTGCCAGCAGCCCGAGGGCCGGACAGTCCTACGAGCAGTACTTC	CASSPRAGQSYEQYF
NA	TRBJ1-5	many	TRBV10-3	TGTGCCATCAGCAGAGACGGATCCAATCAGCCCCAGCATTTT	CAISRDGSNQPQHF
TRBD2	TRBJ2-7	few	TRBV6-1	TGTGCCAGCAGTCCCCGTGGCCGGGAGGGGGTGACCTTCGAGCAGTACTTC	CASSPRGREGVTFEQYF
TRBD1	TRBJ1-4	once	TRBV5-1	TGCGCCAGCAGCTCGCGACAGGGACTTGAAAAACTGTTTTTT	CASSSRQGLEKLFF
NA	TRBJ1-2	NA	TRBV4-3	TGCGCCAGCAGCCCCGCGGGGGGGGTGTTGGGCTACACCTTC	CASSPAGGVLGYTF
NA	TRBJ2-1	few	TRBV27	TGTGCCAGCAGTTTTCTTCGCGACAATGAGCAGTTCTTC	CASSFLRDNEQFF
TRBD1	TRBJ1-2	many	TRBV6-1	TGTGCCAGCAGAGGGACAGGGTCTCCCGGCTACACCTTC	CASRGTGSPGYTF
NA	TRBJ2-3	many	TRBV5-4	TGTGCCACCAAATCGGCGAGCGTCGGTATAGATACGCAGTATTTT	CATKSASVGIDTQYF
NA	TRBJ2-7	NA	TRBV20-1	TGCAGTGCTCCCGTGCCCCGTAAACCAATCTACGAGCAGTACTTC	CSAPVPRKPIYEQYF
NA	TRBJ2-6	many	TRBV5-6	TGTGCCAGCAGCTTTCAGTGGAACTCTGGGGCCAACGTCCTGACTTTC	CASSFQWNSGANVLTF
TRBD1	TRBJ2-7	NA	TRBV9	TGTGCCATCAGCCCGGGGACAGGGTGCTTGTACGAGCAGTACTTC	CAISPGTGCLYEQYF
NA	TRBJ1-5	NA	TRBV6-2/TRBV6-3	TGTGCCAGCAGTTACTGGGATCAGCCCCAGCATTTT	CASSYWDQPQHF
NA	TRBJ2-7	once	TRBV20-1	TGCAGTGCTACATCCCCCTCCAGCTCCTACGAGCAGTACTTC	CSATSPSSSYEQYF
NA	TRBJ1-2	medium-sized	TRBV6-1	TGTGCCAGCAGTGCCGTAGGGGTTTCGGGCGGCTATGGCTACACCTTC	CASSAVGVSGGYGYTF
TRBD1	TRBJ2-1	many	TRBV12-3/TRBV12-4	TGTGCCAGCAGTCCCTCTAGACAGGGGCCCTCCTACAATGAGCAGTTCTTC	CASSPSRQGPSYNEQFF
NA	TRBJ2-3	many	TRBV12-3/TRBV12-4	TGTGCCAGCAGACAGGGAGTTTTATCCGGGAAGAGAGCAGATACGCAGTATTTT	CASRQGVLSGKRADTQYF
NA	TRBJ1-6	many	TRBV16	TGTGCCAGCAGCCAAACCGGGACTCTCCACTTT	CASSQTGTLHF
NA	TRBJ2-1	NA	TRBV6-2/TRBV6-3	TGTGCCAGCAGTTACTGGGGGACAGATAGCGGGATGGGGGGTAATGAGCAGTTCTTC	CASSYWGTDSGMGGNEQFF
NA	TRBJ2-2	few	TRBV15	TGTGCCACCAGCATGCGACTAGCCGGGGAGCTGTTTTTT	CATSMRLAGELFF
NA	TRBJ1-5	medium-sized	TRBV6-1	TGTGCCAGCGCAAGAGAGGGAAGGGGTTTTCAGCCCCAGCATTTT	CASAREGRGFQPQHF
NA	TRBJ2-1	many	TRBV5-1	TGCGCCAGCACCCATAGCGGCTCCTACAATGAGCAGTTCTTC	CASTHSGSYNEQFF
NA	TRBJ1-3	many	TRBV12-5	TGTGCTAGTGGTTTGGTACTTGGATCCTTCGGCTCTGGAAACACCATATATTTT	CASGLVLGSFGSGNTIYF